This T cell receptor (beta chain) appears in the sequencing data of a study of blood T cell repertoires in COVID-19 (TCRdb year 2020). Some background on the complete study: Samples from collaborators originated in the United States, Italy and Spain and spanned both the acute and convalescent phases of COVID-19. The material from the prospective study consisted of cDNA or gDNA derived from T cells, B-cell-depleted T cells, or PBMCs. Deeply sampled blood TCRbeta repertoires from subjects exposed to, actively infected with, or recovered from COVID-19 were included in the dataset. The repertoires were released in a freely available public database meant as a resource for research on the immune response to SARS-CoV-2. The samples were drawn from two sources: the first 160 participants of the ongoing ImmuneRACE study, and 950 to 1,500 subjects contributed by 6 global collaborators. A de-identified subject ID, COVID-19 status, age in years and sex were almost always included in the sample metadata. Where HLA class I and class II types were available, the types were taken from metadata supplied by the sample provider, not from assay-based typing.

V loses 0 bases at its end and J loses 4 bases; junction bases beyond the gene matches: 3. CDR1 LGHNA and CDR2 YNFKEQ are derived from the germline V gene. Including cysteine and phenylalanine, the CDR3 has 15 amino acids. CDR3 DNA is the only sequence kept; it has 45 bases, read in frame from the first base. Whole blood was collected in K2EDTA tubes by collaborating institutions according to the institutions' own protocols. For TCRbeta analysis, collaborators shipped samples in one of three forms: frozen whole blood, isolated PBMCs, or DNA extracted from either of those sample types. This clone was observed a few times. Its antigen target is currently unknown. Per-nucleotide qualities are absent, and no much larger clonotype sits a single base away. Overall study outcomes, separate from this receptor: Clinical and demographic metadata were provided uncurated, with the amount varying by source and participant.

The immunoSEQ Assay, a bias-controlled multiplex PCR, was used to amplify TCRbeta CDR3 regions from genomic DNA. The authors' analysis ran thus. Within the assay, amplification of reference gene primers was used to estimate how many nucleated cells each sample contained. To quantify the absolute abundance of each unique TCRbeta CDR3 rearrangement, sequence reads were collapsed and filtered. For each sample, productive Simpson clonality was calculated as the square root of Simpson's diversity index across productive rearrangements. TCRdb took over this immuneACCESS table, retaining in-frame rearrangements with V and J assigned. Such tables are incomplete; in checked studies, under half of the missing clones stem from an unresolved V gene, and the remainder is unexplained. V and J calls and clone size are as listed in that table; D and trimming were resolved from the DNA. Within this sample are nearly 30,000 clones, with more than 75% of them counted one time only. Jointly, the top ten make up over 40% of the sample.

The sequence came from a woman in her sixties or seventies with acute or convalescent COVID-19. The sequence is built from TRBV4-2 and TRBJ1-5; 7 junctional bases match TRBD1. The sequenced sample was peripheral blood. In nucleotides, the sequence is TGTGCCAGCAGCCAAGAGAAGGGGGCGAATCAGCCCCAGCATTTT. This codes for CASSQEKGANQPQHF.